Listed below are T cell receptor beta chains from one sample, sequenced in a study of T cells in localized non-small cell lung cancer. Some clones are missing from TCRdb's copy, which holds only in-frame ones; the method was immunoSEQ multiplex PCR. The sample includes 40,000 or so clones, almost 85% seen only once; the top ten take about 18%. Here the sequenced sample was peripheral blood, taken before any cancer treatment. Receptors originate from a male donor aged 60 or older with stage III squamous cell lung carcinoma. CDR3s include the opening cysteine and the closing phenylalanine or tryptophan. D genes are given only for firm matches. Clone size is given for some rows only: seen once, a few or many times, or a class if the clone is expanded.

v_call: TRBV6-5; cdr3_length: 14; d_call: -; clone_size: -; j_call: TRBJ1-2; cdr3_aa: CASSYSGQKDGYTF; cdr3_nt: TGTGCCAGCAGTTACTCTGGACAGAAAGATGGCTACACCTTC
v_call: TRBV15; cdr3_length: 14; d_call: -; clone_size: few; j_call: TRBJ1-1; cdr3_aa: CATSRDYAGTEAFF; cdr3_nt: TGTGCCACCAGCAGAGATTATGCGGGGACTGAAGCTTTCTTT
v_call: TRBV18; cdr3_length: 15; d_call: TRBD1; clone_size: -; j_call: TRBJ1-6; cdr3_aa: CASSPSGTGGSPLHF; cdr3_nt: TGTGCCAGCTCACCAAGTGGGACAGGGGGATCACCCCTCCACTTT
v_call: TRBV7-2; cdr3_length: 13; d_call: -; clone_size: once; j_call: TRBJ2-1; cdr3_aa: CASSLSPGDEQFF; cdr3_nt: TGTGCCAGCAGCTTAAGTCCTGGCGATGAGCAGTTCTTC
v_call: TRBV9; cdr3_length: 13; d_call: TRBD1; clone_size: once; j_call: TRBJ1-2; cdr3_aa: CASSDRQGRGYTF; cdr3_nt: TGTGCCAGCAGCGATCGACAGGGTCGTGGCTACACCTTC
v_call: TRBV18; cdr3_length: 15; d_call: -; clone_size: -; j_call: TRBJ1-1; cdr3_aa: CASSFQTGMIIEAFF; cdr3_nt: TGTGCCAGCTCATTTCAAACCGGGATGATCATTGAAGCTTTCTTT
v_call: TRBV2; cdr3_length: 14; d_call: -; clone_size: -; j_call: TRBJ2-3; cdr3_aa: CASIRRDATDTQYF; cdr3_nt: TGTGCCAGCATCCGTAGGGACGCGACAGATACGCAGTATTTT
v_call: TRBV7-2; cdr3_length: 15; d_call: -; clone_size: -; j_call: TRBJ1-1; cdr3_aa: CASSPDPGEDTEAFF; cdr3_nt: TGTGCCAGCAGCCCGGATCCGGGGGAGGACACTGAAGCTTTCTTT
v_call: TRBV13; cdr3_length: 13; d_call: -; clone_size: -; j_call: TRBJ2-7; cdr3_aa: CASSRTDSYEQYF; cdr3_nt: TGTGCCAGCAGCCGGACAGACTCCTACGAGCAGTACTTC
v_call: TRBV11-3; cdr3_length: 14; d_call: -; clone_size: -; j_call: TRBJ2-3; cdr3_aa: CASGRGPGTDTQYF; cdr3_nt: TGTGCCAGCGGACGAGGACCTGGCACAGATACGCAGTATTTT
v_call: TRBV6-1; cdr3_length: 13; d_call: TRBD1; clone_size: -; j_call: TRBJ2-1; cdr3_aa: CASSDLDRGKQFF; cdr3_nt: TGTGCCAGCAGCGACCTAGACAGGGGGAAGCAGTTCTTC
v_call: TRBV20-1; cdr3_length: 11; d_call: -; clone_size: -; j_call: TRBJ1-2; cdr3_aa: CSATRDDGYTF; cdr3_nt: TGCAGTGCGACGAGGGACGATGGCTACACCTTC
v_call: TRBV9; cdr3_length: 14; d_call: TRBD2; clone_size: -; j_call: TRBJ2-1; cdr3_aa: CASSLAGGRGEQFF; cdr3_nt: TGTGCCAGCAGTCTAGCGGGAGGCCGTGGGGAGCAGTTCTTC